These T cell receptor beta chains were read from a single sample in a study of T-cell memory formation after mild COVID-19. A single record per CDR3 protein comes from TCRdb applying MiXCR to the 5' RACE reads. The data contain about 470,000 distinct CDR3 sequences, 15% to 20% of them singletons. Specimen: PBMCs or a T cell subset sorted from them (not recorded which). All receptors derive from an adult woman who had mild COVID-19 (a few samples of this study predate the infection). Cell type and time point are not known. The CDR3 runs from the conserved cysteine through the conserved F or W. D genes are given only for firm matches. Clone size appears in some rows only: once, few, many, or a class for an expanded clone.

J,V,D,size,DNA,CDR3
TRBJ2-7,TRBV11-2,-,-,TGTGCCAGCAGCTTAGGAGTTTCGTGGGTGGAGCACGAGCAGTACTTC,CASSLGVSWVEHEQYF
TRBJ2-3,TRBV9,-,few,TGTGCCAGCAGCGTAGGAGGTGGGAGGACAGATACGCAGTATTTT,CASSVGGGRTDTQYF
TRBJ1-2,TRBV6-1,-,-,TGTGCCAGCAGTGGGGACATCAGTAAGAGAGGCTACACCTTC,CASSGDISKRGYTF
TRBJ2-5,TRBV7-8,-,-,TGTGCCAGCAGCTTAGCTTCGACGGGGGACTACCAAGAGACCCAGTACTTC,CASSLASTGDYQETQYF
TRBJ2-1,TRBV10-3,-,-,TGTGCCACCCGTGATCTGGAGTATGGTGAGCAGTTCTTC,CATRDLEYGEQFF
TRBJ2-1,TRBV6-5,TRBD2,-,TGTGCCAGCAGTTCGGGCGGGAGGAGGGCGGATGAGCAGTTCTTC,CASSSGGRRADEQFF
TRBJ1-5,TRBV6-6,-,-,TGTGCCAGCAGTTACTGGGAATCCGGGGACCGCAATCAGCCCCAGCATTTT,CASSYWESGDRNQPQHF
TRBJ1-3,TRBV7-2,TRBD1,few,TGTGCCAGCAGCTTACAGACAGGGGTCGGAAACACCATATATTTT,CASSLQTGVGNTIYF
TRBJ2-5,TRBV11-3,-,few,TGTGCCAGCAGCTTAGATCGCGTGGGGGGAGGAGAGACCCAGTACTTC,CASSLDRVGGGETQYF
TRBJ1-3,TRBV7-3,TRBD1,-,TGTGCCAGCAGCCGGGACAGTTACTCTGGAAACACCATATATTTT,CASSRDSYSGNTIYF
TRBJ2-3,TRBV29-1,-,-,TGCAGCGCTACGGGCCTCGCAAGCACAGATACGCAGTATTTT,CSATGLASTDTQYF
TRBJ1-1,TRBV7-9,-,few,TGTGCCAGCAGCGTCCCCGGACAACCTACTGAAGCTTTCTTT,CASSVPGQPTEAFF
TRBJ1-5,TRBV12-3/TRBV12-4,-,few,TGTGCCAGCAGTTCCGCTCGGGGACTCAATCAGCCCCAGCATTTT,CASSSARGLNQPQHF
TRBJ2-4,TRBV10-3,TRBD2,-,TGTGCCATCAGTGACCCACCAGGGACTAGCGGAAACATTCAGTACTTC,CAISDPPGTSGNIQYF
TRBJ2-1,TRBV7-2,TRBD2,-,TGTGCCAGCAGCTCTACTAGCGGCTACAATGAGCAGTTCTTC,CASSSTSGYNEQFF
TRBJ2-1,TRBV4-1,TRBD1,-,TGCGCCAGCAGCCAACCGACAGGGGGCAGACGGGGGAATGAGCAGTTCTTC,CASSQPTGGRRGNEQFF
TRBJ2-1,TRBV24-1,TRBD2,-,TGTGCCACCAGACTAGCGGGAGACGACGAGCAGTTCTTC,CATRLAGDDEQFF
TRBJ1-2,TRBV7-2,TRBD1,-,TGTGCCAGCAGCTTAGCACAGGGGGCCAACTATGGCTACACCTTC,CASSLAQGANYGYTF
TRBJ1-5,TRBV20-1,-,few,TGCAGTGCTGAGGCAGGCAATCAGCCCCAGCATTTT,CSAEAGNQPQHF
TRBJ2-7,TRBV4-3,-,few,TGCGCCAGCAGCCTCACTAGGGGGTACGAGCAGTACTTC,CASSLTRGYEQYF
TRBJ2-5,TRBV14,-,-,TGTGCCAGCAGCCCCAGGTTCCGGGAGACCCAGTACTTC,CASSPRFRETQYF
TRBJ2-3,TRBV9,-,few,TGTGCCAGCAGCCCCCAATCCCGGGCGCAGTATTTT,CASSPQSRAQYF
TRBJ2-6,TRBV27,-,-,TGTGCCAGCAGTTTAAGGCTAGTAGGGGCCAACGTCCTGACTTTC,CASSLRLVGANVLTF